This TCR beta chain was profiled in a study of control samples from healthy donors and cancer patients. The CDR3 has 15 amino acids. Trimming shortened V by 0 bases and J by 3 bases, and 9 bases separated the two germline ends. Germline values: CDR1 MNHEY, CDR2 SMNVEV (reference sequence). Libraries were prepared by immunoSEQ multiplex PCR; TCRdb keeps only in-frame clonotypes and omits some of them. The sample has approximately 90,000 clones, 80% to 95% seen once. The chain recombines TRBV27 with TRBJ2-1; possibly TRBD2 for D (6 bases). What was sequenced was blood. The TCR sequence derives from a woman in her twenties or thirties in good health. DNA for the CDR3: TGTGCCAGCAGTTTATCGGGACTCCGCTACAATGAGCAGTTCTTC. This encodes CASSLSGLRYNEQFF.